Below are 10 T cell receptor beta chains sequenced from a single sample in a study of OX40 agonist ivuxolimab in advanced cancers. Measured with immunoSEQ multiplex PCR; TCRdb has only the in-frame clones, and not every one. The table shows some 99,000 clones, with approximately 93% occurring only once. The material sequenced was CD4+ or CD8+ T cells sorted from blood, taken in a trial of the OX40 agonist ivuxolimab. These TCRs come from an adult with an advanced solid tumor such as melanoma, head and neck, liver or kidney cancer.

The rearrangement links TRBV28 to TRBJ2-1; D is tentatively TRBD1 or TRBD2 (5 bases each). CDR3 size: 13 residues. Germline V gene sequence: CDR1 MDHEN, CDR2 SYDVKM. V was clipped by 7 bases and J by 7 bases, with 14 bases between them. CDR3 sequence (DNA): TGTGCCAGCACTTTCGGGGCGCTTAATGAGCAGTTCTTC. Its protein is CASTFGALNEQFF.

The V and J genes are TRBV7-6 and TRBJ2-5; D is ambiguous. Trimming took 4 bases from V and 7 from J, leaving 10 bases between them. This CDR3 has 12 residues. CDR1 SGHVS and CDR2 FNYEAQ come from the germline V gene. Here the CDR3 DNA reads TGTGCCAGCAGCTCCGCCGAAGGGACCCAGTACTTC. Amino acid sequence: CASSSAEGTQYF.

The rearrangement links TRBV4-1 to TRBJ1-4; no reliable D call. The CDR3 runs to 14 residues. In germline, CDR1 is MGHRA, CDR2 YSYEKL. Trimming cost V 6 bases and J 0 bases, with 8 bases left between them. The CDR3 DNA follows: TGCGCCAGCAGTCAGTTCCCAACTAATGAAAAACTGTTTTTT. It specifies CASSQFPTNEKLFF.

This sequence joins TRBV30 and TRBJ2-3; TRBD2 matches 8 bases. V trimming: 0 bases; J trimming: 3 bases; junction bases outside the gene matches: 8. Per the germline V gene, CDR1 is GTSNPN and CDR2 is SVGIG (reference sequence). CDR3 length equals 16 residues. The CDR3: CAWSVMAGGGTDTQYF. The DNA of the CDR3 is TGTGCCTGGAGTGTAATGGCGGGAGGAGGGACAGATACGCAGTATTTT.

The V gene is TRBV4-1, the J gene TRBJ1-2; TRBD1 is a possible D gene (5 bases). This CDR3 contains 16 residues. Trimming removed 0 bases at V and 4 bases at J, with 15 bases between. From germline, CDR1 is MGHRA and CDR2 YSYEKL. The CDR3 region is CASSQDRPGIRYGYTF. The CDR3 region has the DNA TGCGCCAGCAGCCAAGATCGGCCAGGGATACGCTATGGCTACACCTTC.

This chain joins TRBV29-1 and TRBJ1-2, with a tentative D call TRBD1 (5 bases). The length of the CDR3 is 14 residues. Trimming removed 2 bases from V and 3 bases from J, with 13 bases in between. Germline V gives CDR1 SQVTM, CDR2 ANQGSEA. The CDR3 coding sequence is TGCAGCGTTGAATATCTAGGGGAGTACTATGGCTACACCTTC. Protein sequence: CSVEYLGEYYGYTF.

The chain has TRBV10-3 and TRBJ2-5; D call uncertain. This CDR3 region has 11 residues. V lost 6 bases to trimming and J lost 1 base, with 3 bases between them. The germline CDR1 and CDR2 sequences are ENHRY and SYGVKD. The CDR3: CAIRFQETQYF. In nucleotides, the CDR3 is TGTGCCATCAGATTCCAAGAGACCCAGTACTTC.

The chain couples TRBV7-6 to TRBJ2-1; 7 positions match TRBD1. V shed 4 bases, J shed 7 bases, and the junction held 16 bases outside the gene matches. Germline assignment: CDR1 SGHVS and CDR2 FNYEAQ. CDR3 size: 17 residues. The CDR3 here is CASSSLRGPQGTNEQFF. CDR3 coding DNA: TGTGCCAGCAGCTCCCTGAGGGGGCCACAGGGAACAAATGAGCAGTTCTTC.

This clone was counted a few times. The chain couples TRBV2 to TRBJ2-1; the D is unclear. The length of the CDR3 is 18 residues. The V gene lost 8 bases and the J gene lost 0 bases, with 23 bases spanning the gap. Germline CDR1 is SNHLY and CDR2 is FYNNEI. The CDR3 here is CASGKSGPLPSSYNEQFF. DNA for the CDR3: TGTGCCAGCGGCAAGTCCGGACCTTTGCCTAGCTCCTACAATGAGCAGTTCTTC.

This rearrangement joins TRBV27 to TRBJ1-3; no definite D call. The CDR3 contains 16 residues. V was trimmed by 3 bases and J by 0 bases, leaving 12 bases between them. CDR1 is MNHEY and CDR2 is SMNVEV in the germline V gene (reference sequence). CDR3 sequence: CASSFAWPPSGNTIYF. As DNA, the CDR3 is TGTGCCAGCAGTTTCGCCTGGCCACCCTCTGGAAACACCATATATTTT.